This TCR beta chain was profiled in a study of cytomegalovirus exposure and HLA in healthy donors. On this clone itself: Its antigen remains unknown.

The trim removed 0 bases at V and 6 bases at J, leaving 6 bases unmatched. This CDR3 contains 15 residues. Germline CDR1 and CDR2: GTSNPN and SVGIG (reference sequence). Study-wide results and limits: Sequencing artifact likely explains a cluster of highly shared sequence variants. Some public TCRs appeared in many individuals, while most sequences were rare.

The PCR used 60 Vbeta and 13 Jbeta primers. Profiling relied on immunoSEQ multiplex PCR, and the TCRdb table lists in-frame clones only, not all of them. Of some 270,000 clones listed, about 93% are singletons. The TCR was taken from a girl aged 2 to 10 in good health and CMV-seronegative. The chain carries TRBV30 and TRBJ2-1; TRBD2 matches 9 bases. Input material: PBMCs. The CDR3 DNA sequence: TGTGCCTGGAGTGTACCAGGACTAGCGCCCAATGAGCAGTTCTTC. Its translation is CAWSVPGLAPNEQFF. Full variable domain (rest looked up from reference TRBV30 and TRBJ2-1): SQTIHQWPATLVQPVGSPLSLECTVEGTSNPNLYWYRQAAGRGLQLLFYSVGIGQISSEVPQNLSASRPQDRQFILSSKKLLLSDSGFYLCAWSVPGLAPNEQFFGPGTRLTVL.